This T cell receptor beta chain emerged from a study of OX40 agonist ivuxolimab in advanced cancers. Study summary: Ivuxolimab was delivered to patients intravenously every 2 weeks at doses spanning 0.01 to 10 mg/kg. Patients with hepatocellular carcinoma, melanoma, renal cell or head and neck cancer made up the dose-escalation patients.

This CDR3 is 14 amino acids long. V dropped 3 bases and J dropped 9 bases, with 14 bases sitting between them. The V gene's germline CDR1 is MDHEN and CDR2 SYDVKM. Assay used: immunoSEQ multiplex PCR; TCRdb lists only in-frame clones, some missing. This table has around 80,000 clones, 84% appearing once. Patients were ruled out by autoimmune disease history or systemic immunosuppression. Sampled blood was obtained at baseline, cycle 4 day 1, and cycle 7 day 1. The sequencing here drew on CD4+ or CD8+ T cells sorted from blood, taken in a trial of the OX40 agonist ivuxolimab. This TCR was recovered from an adult with an advanced solid tumor such as melanoma, head and neck, liver or kidney cancer. This sequence joins TRBV28 and TRBJ2-2; D is perhaps TRBD2 (6 bases). The CDR3: CASSLPGGGRELFF. In DNA form, the CDR3 reads TGTGCCAGCAGTTTGCCCGGGGGTGGCCGGGAGCTGTTTTTT.